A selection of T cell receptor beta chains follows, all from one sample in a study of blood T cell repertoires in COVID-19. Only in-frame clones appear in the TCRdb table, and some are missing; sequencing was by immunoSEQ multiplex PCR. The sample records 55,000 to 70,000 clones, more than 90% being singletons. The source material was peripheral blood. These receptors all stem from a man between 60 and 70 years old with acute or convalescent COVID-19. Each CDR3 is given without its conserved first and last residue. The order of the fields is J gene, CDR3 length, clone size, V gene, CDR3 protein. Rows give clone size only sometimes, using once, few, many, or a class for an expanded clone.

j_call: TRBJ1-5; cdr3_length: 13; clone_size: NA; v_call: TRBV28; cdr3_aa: ASSGSQYSNQPQH
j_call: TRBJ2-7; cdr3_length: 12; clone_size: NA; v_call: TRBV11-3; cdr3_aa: ASSSPPRSYEQY
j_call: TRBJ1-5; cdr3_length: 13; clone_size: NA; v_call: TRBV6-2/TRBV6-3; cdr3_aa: ASSYPGGENQPQH
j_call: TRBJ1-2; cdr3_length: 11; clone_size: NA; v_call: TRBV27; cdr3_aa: ASSLSVGFGYT
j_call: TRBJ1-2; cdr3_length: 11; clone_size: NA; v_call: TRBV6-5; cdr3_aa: ASSFSGANGYT
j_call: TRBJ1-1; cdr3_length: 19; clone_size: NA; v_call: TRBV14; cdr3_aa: ASSQDWMSFGKKTGNTEAF
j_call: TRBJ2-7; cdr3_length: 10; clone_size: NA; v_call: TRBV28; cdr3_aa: ASSDRVYEQY
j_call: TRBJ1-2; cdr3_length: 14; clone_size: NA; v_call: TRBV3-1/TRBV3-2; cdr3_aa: ASSKEQGAAWRGYT
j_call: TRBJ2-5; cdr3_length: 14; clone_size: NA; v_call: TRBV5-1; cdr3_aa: ASSRTSPGREETQY
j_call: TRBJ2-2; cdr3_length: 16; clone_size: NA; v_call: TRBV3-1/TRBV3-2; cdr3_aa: ASSQDSLGEPNTGELF
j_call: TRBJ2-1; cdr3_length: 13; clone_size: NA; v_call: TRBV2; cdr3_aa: ASSGEGVGYNEQF
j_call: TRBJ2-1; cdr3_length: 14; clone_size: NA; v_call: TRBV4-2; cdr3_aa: ASRPQRLAGMDEQF
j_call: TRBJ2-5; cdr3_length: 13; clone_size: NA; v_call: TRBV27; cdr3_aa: ASSQSYRIQETQY
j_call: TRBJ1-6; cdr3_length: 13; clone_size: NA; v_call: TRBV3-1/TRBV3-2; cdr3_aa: ASSQASGVNSPLH
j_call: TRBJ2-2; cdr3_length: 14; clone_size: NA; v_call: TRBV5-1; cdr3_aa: ASSLVLGQNTGELF
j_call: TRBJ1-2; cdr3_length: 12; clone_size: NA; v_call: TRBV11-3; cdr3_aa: ASSLDRANYGYT
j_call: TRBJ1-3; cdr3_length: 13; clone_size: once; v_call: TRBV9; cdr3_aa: ASSVGHAAGNTIY
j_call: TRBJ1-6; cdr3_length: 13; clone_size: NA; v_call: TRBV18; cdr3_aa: ASSPPAGKSSPLH
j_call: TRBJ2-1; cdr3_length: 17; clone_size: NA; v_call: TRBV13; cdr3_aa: ASSFLGTSGHGVYNEQF
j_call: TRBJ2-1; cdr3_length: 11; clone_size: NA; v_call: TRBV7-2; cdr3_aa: ASSGLRYNEQF
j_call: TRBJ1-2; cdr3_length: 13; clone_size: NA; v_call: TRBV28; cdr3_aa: ASSPGPGVGYGYT
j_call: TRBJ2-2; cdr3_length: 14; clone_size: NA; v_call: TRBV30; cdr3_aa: AWAAWTGGGTGELF
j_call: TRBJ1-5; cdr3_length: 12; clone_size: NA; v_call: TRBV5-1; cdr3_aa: ASSLSGGGQPQH
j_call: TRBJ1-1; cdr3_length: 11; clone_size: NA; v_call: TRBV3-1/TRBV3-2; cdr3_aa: ASSSLQGAEAF
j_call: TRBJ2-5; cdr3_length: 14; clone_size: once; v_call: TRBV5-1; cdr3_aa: ASSSRTSGRAETQY
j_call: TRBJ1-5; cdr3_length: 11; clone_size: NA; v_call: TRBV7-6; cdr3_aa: ASSLEAGRPQH
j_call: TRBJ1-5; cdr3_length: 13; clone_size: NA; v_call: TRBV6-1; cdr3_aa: ASSEGRYSNQPQH
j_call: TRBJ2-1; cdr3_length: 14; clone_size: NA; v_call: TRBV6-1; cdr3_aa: ASSEGRDRPYNEQF
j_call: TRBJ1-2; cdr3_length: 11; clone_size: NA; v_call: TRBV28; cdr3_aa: ASSLSPGKSYT
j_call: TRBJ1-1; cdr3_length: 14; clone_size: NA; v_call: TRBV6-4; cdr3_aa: ASSEARGGGNTEAF
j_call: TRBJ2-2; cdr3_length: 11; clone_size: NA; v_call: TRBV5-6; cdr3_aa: ASSFPVTGELF
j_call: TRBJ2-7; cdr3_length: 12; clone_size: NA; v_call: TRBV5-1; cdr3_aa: ASSLVQGSYEQY
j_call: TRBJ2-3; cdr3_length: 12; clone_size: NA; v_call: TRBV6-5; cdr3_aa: ASTRREFDNTQY
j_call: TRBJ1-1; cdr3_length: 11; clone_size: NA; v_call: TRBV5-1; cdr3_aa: ASSLGGNTEAF
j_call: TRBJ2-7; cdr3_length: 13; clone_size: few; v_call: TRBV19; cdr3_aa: ASSIQSSGTYEQY
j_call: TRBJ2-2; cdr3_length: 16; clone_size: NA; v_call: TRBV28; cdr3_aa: ASSLRPGGTPTTGELF
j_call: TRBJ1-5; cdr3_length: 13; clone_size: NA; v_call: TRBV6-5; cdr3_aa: ASSSQGVVGQPQH
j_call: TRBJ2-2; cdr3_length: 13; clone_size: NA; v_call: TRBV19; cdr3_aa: ASSIARGALGELF
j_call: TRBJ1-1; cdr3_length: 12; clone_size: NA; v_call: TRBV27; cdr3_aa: ASGDRGPDTEAF
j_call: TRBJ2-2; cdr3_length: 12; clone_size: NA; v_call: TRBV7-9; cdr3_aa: ASSLAGSPGELF